Presented here are 27 T cell receptor beta chains from one specimen sequenced in a study of T cells in Graves' hyperthyroidism and ophthalmopathy. Regions amplified from RNA transcripts were the TCR beta CDR3 regions. First-round RT-PCR with HTBI primers amplified the TCR CDR3 region. TCRdb re-derived calls from the multiplex PCR reads in MiXCR, one entry per CDR3 protein. The sample shows fewer than 350,000 distinct CDR3 sequences, approximately 19% of them seen only once. Sample: blood. The receptors were gathered from a man aged 50 to 60 with Graves' ophthalmopathy.

This clonotype was recorded once. J is TRBJ1-2 and V is TRBV24-1; 11 positions agree with TRBD1. V was clipped by 3 bases and J by 0 bases; unmatched bases: 2. CDR1 is KGHDR and CDR2 is SFDVKD in the germline V gene. The length of the CDR3 is 16 residues. CDR3 DNA sequence: TGTGCCACCAGTGATACGGGACAGGGGGCTAACTATGGCTACACCTTC. This sequence encodes CATSDTGQGANYGYTF.

This clonotype was recorded many times. The gene calls are TRBV20-1 and TRBJ2-3; D call uncertain. CDR1 and CDR2 from the germline V gene are DFQATT and SNEGSKA (reference sequence). The CDR3 runs 13 residues. V shed 4 bases and J shed 4 bases, with 12 bases lying between them. The CDR3 DNA reads as TGCAGTGCTACATCGCAGGTCCCAGATACGCAGTATTTT. Its protein is CSATSQVPDTQYF.

This clonotype has only one observation. This chain links TRBV11-2 with TRBJ2-3; D gene ambiguous. Looked up from germline, CDR1 is SGHAT and CDR2 is FQNNGV. The length of the CDR3 is 14 residues. V lost 1 base and J 1 base, leaving 6 bases between the germline ends. The CDR3 DNA is TGTGCCAGCAGCTTAGGGTGGGGCACAGATACGCAGTATTTT. Translating gives CASSLGWGTDTQYF.

This clonotype was counted at least ten times. The chain employs TRBV2 and TRBJ2-3, with TRBD1 matching 10 bases. The CDR3 sequence is 18 residues long. Germline V gene sequence: CDR1 SNHLY, CDR2 FYNNEI. The V and J ends lost 6 bases and 4 bases, in that order; junction bases with no gene match: 16. CDR3 DNA: TGTGCCAGCAGACCCTTCTGGGGGACAGGGGAGTCCGCAGATACGCAGTATTTT. Protein product: CASRPFWGTGESADTQYF.

This clonotype was seen repeatedly, ten times or more. This rearrangement joins TRBV30 to TRBJ1-3; D not certain. Per germline, CDR1 GTSNPN and CDR2 SVGIG (reference sequence). CDR3 length: 12 amino acids. The ends were cut back, 3 bases at V and 0 bases at J, with 3 bases in the middle. CDR3 in amino acids: CAWRNSGNTIYF. CDR3 DNA: TGTGCCTGGAGGAACTCTGGAAACACCATATATTTT.

This clonotype was seen more than once but under ten times. This could be a read error, since a much larger clone is one nucleotide away. The conserved phenylalanine or tryptophan is not found at the CDR3 terminus, so this likely reflects a read error. The chain is built from TRBV12-3 or TRBV12-4 and TRBJ1-5, with D possibly being TRBD1 (6 bases). CDR3 length: 15 residues. Trimming left V 5 bases short and J 3 bases short, with 14 bases between. The DNA for the CDR3 is TGTGCCAGCAGTCCAACAGGGCCGGACAATCAGCCCCAGCATCTT. Amino acid sequence: CASSPTGPDNQPQHL.

This clonotype was observed a handful of times. The V call is TRBV6-2 or TRBV6-3, the J call TRBJ2-3; the D gene is possibly TRBD2 (5 bases). The CDR3 contains 19 residues. Trimming took off 5 bases at V and 8 bases at J, with 32 bases between the two ends. CDR1 MNHEY and CDR2 SVGEGT come from the germline V gene. CDR3 protein: CASSTPTEEMFRGPPTQYF. DNA of the CDR3: TGTGCCAGCAGTACCCCCACGGAAGAGATGTTTCGGGGTCCTCCTACGCAGTATTTT.

This clonotype came up a few times. J is TRBJ1-5 and V is TRBV20-1, with a possible D match to TRBD1 (6 bases). CDR1 is DFQATT and CDR2 is SNEGSKA in the germline V gene (reference sequence). V lost 2 bases and J 4 bases, leaving 12 bases between the germline ends. The length of the CDR3 is 14 residues. The CDR3 sequence is CSARTGSSNQPQHF. The CDR3 nucleotides read TGCAGTGCTAGAACAGGGTCATCTAATCAGCCCCAGCATTTT.

The chain combines TRBV5-1 with TRBJ2-7, with D possibly being TRBD1 (5 bases). The V gene lost 1 base and the J gene lost 6 bases, with 14 bases spanning the gap. The CDR3 length is 14 residues. Per the germline V gene, CDR1 is SGHRS and CDR2 is YFSETQ. The CDR3 sequence: CASSLSQGLGEQYF. In DNA, the CDR3 is TGCGCCAGCAGCTTGAGTCAGGGCTTAGGCGAGCAGTACTTC.

This clonotype has ten or more counts. The J gene is TRBJ2-1, the V gene TRBV11-2; TRBD1 might be the D (5 bases). V lost 1 base, J lost 6 bases, and 10 bases lay in between. This CDR3 contains 14 residues. Germline values: CDR1 SGHAT, CDR2 FQNNGV. The CDR3 loop is CASSLVPGANEQFF. The CDR3 bases are TGTGCCAGCAGCTTAGTTCCTGGGGCCAATGAGCAGTTCTTC.

This clonotype was counted a few times. This chain joins TRBV2 and TRBJ1-5; 7 bases fit TRBD1. Germline-derived CDR1 and CDR2 are SNHLY and FYNNEI. The CDR3 runs 14 residues. J lost 3 bases, V lost 6 bases, and 5 bases had no gene match. The CDR3 sequence: CASSRGQNNQPQHF. As DNA, the CDR3 is TGTGCCAGCAGCCGGGGACAGAACAATCAGCCCCAGCATTTT.

This clonotype was observed a few times. This rearrangement joins TRBV5-1 to TRBJ2-5, with 10 bases matching TRBD1. CDR1 and CDR2 (germline): SGHRS, YFSETQ. V lost 4 bases to trimming and J lost 5 bases; unmatched junction nucleotides: 5. This CDR3 has 14 residues. DNA for the CDR3: TGCGCCAGCAGCGGGGACAGGGGTTGGGAGACCCAGTACTTC. Its translation: CASSGDRGWETQYF. The full variable domain, its missing parts supplied by reference TRBV5-1 and TRBJ2-5, is KAGVTQTPRYLIKTRGQQVTLSCSPISGHRSVSWYQQTPGQGLQFLFEYFSETQRNKGNFPGRFSGRQFSNSRSEMNVSTLELGDSALYLCASSGDRGWETQYFGPGTRLLVL.

This clonotype was observed many times. The rearrangement links TRBV20-1 to TRBJ2-7, with D tentatively TRBD2 (5 bases). Germline V gives CDR1 DFQATT, CDR2 SNEGSKA (reference sequence). Trimming took off 3 bases at V and 2 bases at J, with 14 bases between the two ends. The CDR3 sequence is 14 residues long. In DNA, the CDR3 is TGCAGTGCTAGGGGGTCGGGCGGGCCCTACGAGCAGTACTTC. Translated: CSARGSGGPYEQYF.

This clonotype was seen at least ten times. J is TRBJ2-1 and V is TRBV6-2 or TRBV6-3, with 11 bases identical to TRBD1. The junction had 8 bases not matched to a gene; V was cut back by 3 bases and J by 10 bases. The CDR3 has 15 residues. CDR1 and CDR2 (germline): MNHEY, SVGEGT. The CDR3 DNA reads TGTGCCAGCAGTTATTGGGGGACAGGGGGACGCGAGCAGTTCTTC. It specifies CASSYWGTGGREQFF.

The chain has TRBV19 and TRBJ1-1, with unresolved D. The V gene lost 5 bases and the J gene lost 4 bases, with 20 bases spanning the gap. Germline CDR1 LNHDA, CDR2 SQIVND (reference sequence). The CDR3 totals 16 residues. The CDR3 is CASSDLQASGGTEAFF. CDR3 nucleotides: TGTGCCAGTAGTGACCTCCAGGCGTCAGGAGGCACTGAAGCTTTCTTT.

Comments on this clonotype: A much larger clone sits a single nucleotide away, making a read error possible. The rearrangement joins TRBV2 to TRBJ2-1; perhaps D is TRBD1 or TRBD2 (5 bases each). Germline CDR1 SNHLY, CDR2 FYNNEI. The CDR3 totals 12 residues. For the CDR3, the DNA is TGTGCCGGCAGTGAGGGGCGGCTTGAGCAGTTCTTC. Amino acids: CAGSEGRLEQFF. Variable domain in full (rest from reference TRBV2 and TRBJ2-1): EPEVTQTPSHQVTQMGQEVILRCVPISNHLYFYWYRQILGQKVEFLVSFYNNEISEKSEIFDDQFSVERPDGSNFTLKIRSTKLEDSAMYFCAGSEGRLEQFFGPGTRLTVL.

This rearrangement joins TRBV19 to TRBJ2-7; TRBD1 matches at 7 bases. CDR3 length: 13 residues. Germline trimming cut 6 bases from V and 5 bases from J; bases unmatched to any gene: 7. The V gene's germline CDR1 is LNHDA and CDR2 SQIVND (reference sequence). The DNA for the CDR3 is TGTGCCAGTAGCAGACAGGGTCGAAACGAGCAGTACTTC. It specifies CASSRQGRNEQYF.

This clonotype showed up many times. V and J are TRBV20-1 and TRBJ2-1, with D unresolved. The CDR3 consists of 15 residues. The germline V gene encodes CDR1 DFQATT and CDR2 SNEGSKA (reference sequence). Trimming pared 5 bases from V and 4 bases from J, leaving 18 bases between. The CDR3 reads CSADIGATGYNEQFF. The CDR3 nucleotides are TGCAGTGCTGACATTGGAGCGACCGGATACAATGAGCAGTTCTTC.

This clonotype was counted a few times. The chain carries TRBV14 and TRBJ1-2; TRBD1 matches at 12 bases. This CDR3 contains 17 residues. Germline V CDR1 and CDR2: SGHDN, FVKESK. After removal of 5 bases from V and 1 base from J, the junction contained 8 bases not matched to a gene. The CDR3 here is CASSARDRGRRNYGYTF. The CDR3 coding sequence is TGTGCCAGCAGCGCCCGGGACAGGGGGCGGCGTAACTATGGCTACACCTTC.

J is TRBJ2-3 and V is TRBV12-5; D may be TRBD2 (6 bases). Germline V gene data show CDR1 as LGHNT and CDR2 as FRNRAP. The CDR3 runs to 14 residues. With 3 bases removed from V and 6 bases from J, the gap between germline ends came to 13 bases. In nucleotides, the CDR3 is TGTGCTAGTGGTTTATCCGGGGGACCCGATACGCAGTATTTT. Encoded protein: CASGLSGGPDTQYF. The full variable domain, completed using reference TRBV12-5 and TRBJ2-3, is DARVTQTPRHKVTEMGQEVTMRCQPILGHNTVFWYRQTMMQGLELLAYFRNRAPLDDSGMPKDRFSAEMPDATLATLKIQPSEPRDSAVYFCASGLSGGPDTQYFGPGTRLTVL.

V is TRBV5-1 and J is TRBJ1-3, with unresolved D. Germline CDR1 reads SGHRS; CDR2 reads YFSETQ. This CDR3 has 17 residues. Trimming removed 4 bases at V and 0 bases at J, with 17 bases between. This CDR3 is CASSPRPGRDSGNTIYF. The CDR3 DNA sequence: TGCGCCAGCAGCCCAAGACCCGGTCGGGACTCTGGAAACACCATATATTTT.

This clonotype was counted ten times or more. The V call is TRBV30, the J call TRBJ2-2; no clear D. In germline, CDR1 is GTSNPN, CDR2 SVGIG (reference sequence). This CDR3 has 13 amino acids. The germline V and J ends were trimmed by 1 base and 1 base, with 4 bases remaining between them. The CDR3, as DNA: TGTGCCTGGAGTGGGGTGAACACCGGGGAGCTGTTTTTT. Translating gives CAWSGVNTGELFF.

This clonotype was recorded many times. The CDR3 spells CASSLTGATTEAFF. In DNA, the CDR3 is TGTGCCAGCAGCTTAACAGGGGCGACTACTGAAGCTTTCTTT. This sequence joins TRBV11-2 and TRBJ1-1, with 7 bases aligning to TRBD1. This CDR3 contains 14 residues. Losses at the gene ends were 2 bases for V and 5 bases for J; bases not matched to a gene: 5. The germline V gene has CDR1 SGHAT and CDR2 FQNNGV.

The V gene is TRBV12-3 or TRBV12-4, the J gene TRBJ2-2; maybe TRBD2 (7 bases). Trimming cost V 8 bases and J 0 bases, with 10 bases left between them. This CDR3 comprises 14 residues. In nucleotides, the CDR3 is TGTGCCAGCGGGAGGGACACGAACACCGGGGAGCTGTTTTTT. It is translated as CASGRDTNTGELFF.

This clonotype was found many times. The CDR3 loop is CSAREAVVSNTQYF. In nucleotides, the CDR3 is TGCAGTGCTAGAGAGGCGGTAGTGTCGAATACGCAGTATTTT. This chain connects TRBV20-1 to TRBJ2-3; D gene unclear. The CDR3 covers 14 residues. Germline CDR1 reads DFQATT; CDR2 reads SNEGSKA (reference sequence). Deletions cut 0 bases from V and 7 bases from J, with 14 bases between.

This chain connects TRBV10-3 to TRBJ2-3, with 10 nucleotides matching TRBD1. CDR3 size: 15 residues. The trim removed 5 bases at V and 4 bases at J, leaving 6 bases unmatched. CDR1 is ENHRY and CDR2 is SYGVKD in the germline V gene. The CDR3 loop is CAISPGQGKADTQYF. The CDR3 DNA reads as TGTGCCATCAGTCCGGGACAGGGGAAGGCAGATACGCAGTATTTT.

This clonotype was found many times. The chain carries TRBV27 and TRBJ2-1; the match to TRBD1 covers 10 bases. The germline CDR1 and CDR2 sequences are MNHEY and SMNVEV (reference sequence). Unmatched junction bases numbered 9, after V lost 6 bases and J lost 7 bases. The CDR3 runs to 15 residues. DNA for the CDR3: TGTGCCAGCAGCTGGGACAGGGGTTGGGTAAATGAGCAGTTCTTC. This encodes CASSWDRGWVNEQFF.